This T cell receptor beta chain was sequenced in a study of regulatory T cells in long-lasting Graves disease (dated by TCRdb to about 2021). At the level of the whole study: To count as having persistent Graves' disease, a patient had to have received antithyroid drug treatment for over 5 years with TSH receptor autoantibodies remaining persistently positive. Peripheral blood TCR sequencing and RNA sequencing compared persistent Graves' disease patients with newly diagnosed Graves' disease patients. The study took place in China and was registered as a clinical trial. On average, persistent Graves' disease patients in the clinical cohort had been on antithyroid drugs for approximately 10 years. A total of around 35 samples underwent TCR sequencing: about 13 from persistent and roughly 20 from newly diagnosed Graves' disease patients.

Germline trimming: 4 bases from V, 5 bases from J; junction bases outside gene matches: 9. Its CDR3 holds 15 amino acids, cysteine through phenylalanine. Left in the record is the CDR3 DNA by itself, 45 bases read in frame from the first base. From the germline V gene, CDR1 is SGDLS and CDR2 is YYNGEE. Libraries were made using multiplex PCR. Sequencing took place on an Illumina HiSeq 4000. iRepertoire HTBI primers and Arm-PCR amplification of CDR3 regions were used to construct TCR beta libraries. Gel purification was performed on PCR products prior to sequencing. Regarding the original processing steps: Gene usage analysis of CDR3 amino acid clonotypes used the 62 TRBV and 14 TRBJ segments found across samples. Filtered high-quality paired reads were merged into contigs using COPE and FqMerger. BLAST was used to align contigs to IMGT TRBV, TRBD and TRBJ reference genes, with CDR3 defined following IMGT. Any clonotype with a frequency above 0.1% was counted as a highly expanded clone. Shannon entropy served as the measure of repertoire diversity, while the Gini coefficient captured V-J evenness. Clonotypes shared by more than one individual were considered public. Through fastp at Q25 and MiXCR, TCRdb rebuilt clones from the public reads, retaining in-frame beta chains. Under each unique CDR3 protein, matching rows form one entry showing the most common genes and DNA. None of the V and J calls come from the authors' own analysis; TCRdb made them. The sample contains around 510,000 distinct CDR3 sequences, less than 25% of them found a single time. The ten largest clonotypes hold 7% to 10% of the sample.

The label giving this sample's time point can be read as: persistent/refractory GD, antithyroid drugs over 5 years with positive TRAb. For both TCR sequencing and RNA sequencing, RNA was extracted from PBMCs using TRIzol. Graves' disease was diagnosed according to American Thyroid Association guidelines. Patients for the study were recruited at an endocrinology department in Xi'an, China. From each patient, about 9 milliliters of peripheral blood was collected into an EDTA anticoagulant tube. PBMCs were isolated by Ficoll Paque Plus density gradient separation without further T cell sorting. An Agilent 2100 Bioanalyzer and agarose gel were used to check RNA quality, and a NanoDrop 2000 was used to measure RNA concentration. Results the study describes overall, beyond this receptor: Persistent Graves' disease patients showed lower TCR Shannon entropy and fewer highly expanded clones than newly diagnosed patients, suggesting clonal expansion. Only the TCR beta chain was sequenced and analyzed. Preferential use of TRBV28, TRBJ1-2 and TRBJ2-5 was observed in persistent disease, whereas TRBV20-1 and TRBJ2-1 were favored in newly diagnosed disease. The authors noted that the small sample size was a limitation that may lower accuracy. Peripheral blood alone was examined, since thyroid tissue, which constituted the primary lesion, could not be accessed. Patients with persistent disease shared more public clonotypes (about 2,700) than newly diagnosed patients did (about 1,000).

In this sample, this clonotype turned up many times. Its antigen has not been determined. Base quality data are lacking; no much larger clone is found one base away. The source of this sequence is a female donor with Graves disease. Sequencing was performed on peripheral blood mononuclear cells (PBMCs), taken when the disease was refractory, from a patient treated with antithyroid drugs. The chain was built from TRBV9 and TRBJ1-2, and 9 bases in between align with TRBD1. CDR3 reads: CASSSGQGLRYGYTF. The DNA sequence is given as TGTGCCAGCAGCTCGGGACAGGGACTTAGGTATGGCTACACCTTC.